There are a few counts of the clone carrying this T cell receptor beta chain. Its target is unknown. This sample was taken from a study of blood T cells in healthy people across ages. Whole-study findings and limits: Researchers report that TCR beta diversity correlated strongly with naive T cell percentage.

Germline V gene lookup returns CDR1 DFQATT and CDR2 SNEGSKA (reference sequence). The germline V and J ends were trimmed by 3 bases and 0 bases, with 10 bases remaining between them. The CDR3 has 14 residues. Through a sample-barcoded 5' primer and a J-beta primer mix, a second PCR was run for roughly 6 to 12 cycles. TCRdb reprocessed the 5' RACE reads with MiXCR, giving one entry per CDR3 protein. The repertoire includes around 820,000 distinct CDR3 sequences, just under 25% of them detected once, and 3% to 4.5% sits in the top ten. The same sample was also used in a study of T cells of mothers and their children.

V is TRBV20-1 and J is TRBJ2-3; D might be TRBD2 (5 bases). Material for sequencing was blood. The receptor comes from a boy between 5 and 17 years old in good health. The CDR3 loop reads CSASYGMSTDTQYF. CDR3 DNA sequence: TGCAGTGCTAGTTACGGGATGAGCACAGATACGCAGTATTTT.